The next 9 T cell receptor beta chains were all read from a single sample in a study of metastatic and nonmetastatic thyroid tumors. Patients were all untreated before their thyroid surgery. TCRdb re-called clones from the PCR reads using MiXCR. The sample holds fewer than 40,000 clones; 25% to 30% are singletons and the top ten take about 32%. The sequenced sample consisted of blood. The receptors here all came from a female donor with papillary thyroid cancer or a benign thyroid nodule (not recorded which). Some clones in this sample may be carry-over from other donors' samples.

Only a few counts were recorded for this clone. This chain joins TRBV6-5 and TRBJ1-4, with a weak D call TRBD1 (5 bases). The V and J ends lost 6 bases and 8 bases respectively, with 16 bases between them. CDR1 and CDR2 (germline): MNHEY, SVGAGI. This CDR3 region has 14 residues. The CDR3: CASSPAREAEKLFF. The DNA for the CDR3 is TGTGCCAGCAGCCCCGCCAGGGAAGCAGAAAAACTGTTTTTT.

The chain employs TRBV6-1 and TRBJ1-5, with 7 bases that match TRBD1. V lost 6 bases and J lost 9; bases outside the gene matches: 8. CDR3 size: 13 residues. Per germline, CDR1 MNHNS and CDR2 SASEGT. The DNA of the CDR3 is TGTGCCAGCAGCGACAGGGTGGTGGGGCCCCAGCATTTT. Translation gives CASSDRVVGPQHF.

In its sample, this clone was seen many times. This clone may be a read error of a much larger clone one base away. The chain combines TRBV6-1 with TRBJ2-3, with D hard to call. The germline gives CDR1 MNHNS, CDR2 SASEGT. The CDR3 is 15 residues long. Trimming removed 4 bases at V and 1 base at J, with 12 bases between. The CDR3 here is CASSGIPEGTDTQYF. The CDR3 coding sequence is TGTGCCAGCAGTGGAATTCCTGAGGGCACAGATACGCAGTATTTT.

J is TRBJ2-1 and V is TRBV28; the D gene is possibly TRBD2 (6 bases). The CDR3 runs to 18 residues. In germline, CDR1 is MDHEN, CDR2 SYDVKM. V shed 5 bases and J shed 5 bases, with 25 bases lying between them. CDR3 sequence: CASSARLGGPWGDNEQFF. The CDR3, as DNA: TGTGCCAGCAGTGCACGCCTAGGAGGCCCTTGGGGGGACAATGAGCAGTTCTTC.

The rearrangement links TRBV2 to TRBJ2-7; 10 bases fit TRBD2. Germline trimming cut 7 bases from V and 1 base from J; bases unmatched to any gene: 7. Looked up from germline, CDR1 is SNHLY and CDR2 is FYNNEI. This CDR3 comprises 15 residues. CDR3 protein: CASNLIAGGSYEQYF. The CDR3 DNA reads TGTGCCAGCAACCTAATAGCGGGAGGTTCCTACGAGCAGTACTTC.

The sample holds many counts of this clone. The chain couples TRBV11-2 to TRBJ2-5; TRBD2 agrees at 15 bases. Germline CDR1 is SGHAT and CDR2 is FQNNGV. The CDR3 contains 18 residues. The V and J ends lost 2 bases and 2 bases, in that order; junction bases with no gene match: 6. DNA for the CDR3: TGTGCCAGCAGCTTAAAAGGACTAGCGGGAGGGGGACAAGAGACCCAGTACTTC. Encoded protein: CASSLKGLAGGGQETQYF.

Ten or more counts support this clone. The rearrangement uses TRBV29-1 and TRBJ2-7; possible D gene TRBD2, 5 bases. The CDR3 covers 11 residues. Germline V gene lookup returns CDR1 SQVTM and CDR2 ANQGSEA. V shed 4 bases and J shed 7 bases, with 11 bases lying between them. The CDR3 sequence: CSVVFRGEQYF. The CDR3 DNA sequence: TGCAGCGTTGTTTTTCGGGGAGAGCAGTACTTC.

Note on this clone: Sequence at one end of the junction differs from germline and may be a read error. The chain uses TRBV11-2 and TRBJ2-2; D not certain. This CDR3 has 17 residues. CDR1 and CDR2 from the germline V gene are SGHAT and FQNNGV. Written as DNA, the CDR3 is TGTGCCAACAGCTTAGATCGGGCAGAGTTGCGCACCGGGGAGCTGTTTTTT. It codes for CANSLDRAELRTGELFF.

J is TRBJ1-4 and V is TRBV15, with D possibly matching TRBD1 (6 bases). The CDR3 contains 18 residues. Germline CDR1 and CDR2: LNHNV and YYDKDF (reference sequence). Trimming left V 11 bases short and J 3 bases short, with 28 bases between. The CDR3 is CAVRHDWGQGLSNEKLFF. The CDR3 bases are TGTGCCGTACGCCACGACTGGGGGCAGGGTCTATCTAATGAAAAACTGTTTTTT.